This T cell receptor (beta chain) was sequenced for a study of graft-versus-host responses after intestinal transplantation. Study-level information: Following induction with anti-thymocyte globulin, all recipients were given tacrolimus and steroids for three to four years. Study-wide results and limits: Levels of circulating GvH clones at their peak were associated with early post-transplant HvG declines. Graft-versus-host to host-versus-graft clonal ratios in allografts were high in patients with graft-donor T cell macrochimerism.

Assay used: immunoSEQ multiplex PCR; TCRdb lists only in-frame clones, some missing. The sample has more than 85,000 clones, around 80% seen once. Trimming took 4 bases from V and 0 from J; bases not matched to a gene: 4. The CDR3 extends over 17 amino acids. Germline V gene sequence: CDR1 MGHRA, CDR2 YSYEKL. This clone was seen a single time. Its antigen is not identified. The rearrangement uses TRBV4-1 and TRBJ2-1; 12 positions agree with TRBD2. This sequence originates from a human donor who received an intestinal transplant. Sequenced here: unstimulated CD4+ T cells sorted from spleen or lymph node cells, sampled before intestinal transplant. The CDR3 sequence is CASSRTTSGGSYNEQFF. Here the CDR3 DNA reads TGCGCCAGCAGCCGCACGACTAGCGGGGGCTCCTACAATGAGCAGTTCTTC.